The T cell receptor beta chain under discussion was sequenced for a study of tumor-infiltrating lymphocytes in glioblastoma multiforme. The germline V gene encodes CDR1 SGHAT and CDR2 FQNNGV. Trimming took off 2 bases at V and 5 bases at J, with 15 bases between the two ends. The CDR3 loop spans 16 amino acids. TCR beta libraries were built from RNA through three nested multiplex PCR rounds using modified ARM-PCR. TCRdb called the multiplex PCR reads again in MiXCR, with one record for every CDR3 protein. The sample includes about 15,000 distinct CDR3 sequences, 73% of them seen just once. Material: brain tumor tissue. The chain combines TRBV11-2 with TRBJ2-2; the D is unclear. This receptor was identified in a male donor with glioblastoma. CDR3 loop: CASSLSIRELTGELFF. DNA for the CDR3: TGTGCCAGCAGCTTATCGATTAGAGAGCTGACCGGGGAGCTGTTTTTT.